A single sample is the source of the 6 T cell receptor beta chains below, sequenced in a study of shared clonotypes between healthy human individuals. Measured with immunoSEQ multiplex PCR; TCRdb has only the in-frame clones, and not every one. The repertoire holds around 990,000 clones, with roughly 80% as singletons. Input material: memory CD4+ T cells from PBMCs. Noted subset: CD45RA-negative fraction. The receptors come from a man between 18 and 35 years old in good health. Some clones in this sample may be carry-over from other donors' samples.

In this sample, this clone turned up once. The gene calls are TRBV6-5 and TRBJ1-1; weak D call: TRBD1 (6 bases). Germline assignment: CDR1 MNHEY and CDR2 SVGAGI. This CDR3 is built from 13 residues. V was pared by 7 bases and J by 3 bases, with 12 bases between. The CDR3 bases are TGTGCCAGCAACCTTAGGGGGGACACTGAAGCTTTCTTT. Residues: CASNLRGDTEAFF.

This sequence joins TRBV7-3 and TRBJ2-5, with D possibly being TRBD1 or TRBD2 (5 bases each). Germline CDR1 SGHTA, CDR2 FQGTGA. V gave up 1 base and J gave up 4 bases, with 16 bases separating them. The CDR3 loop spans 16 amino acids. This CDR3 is CASSLNSGPGGETQYF. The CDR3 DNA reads TGTGCCAGCAGCTTAAATTCAGGGCCTGGGGGAGAGACCCAGTACTTC.

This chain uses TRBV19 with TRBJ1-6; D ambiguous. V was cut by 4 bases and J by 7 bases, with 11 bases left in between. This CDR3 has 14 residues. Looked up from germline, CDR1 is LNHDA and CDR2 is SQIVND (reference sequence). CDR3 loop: CASSKRANNSPLHF. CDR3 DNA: TGTGCCAGTAGTAAACGGGCGAACAATTCACCCCTCCACTTT. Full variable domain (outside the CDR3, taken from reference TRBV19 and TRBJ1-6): DGGITQSPKYLFRKEGQNVTLSCEQNLNHDAMYWYRQDPGQGLRLIYYSQIVNDFQKGDIAEGYSVSREKKESFPLTVTSAQKNPTAFYLCASSKRANNSPLHFGNGTRLTVT.

The CDR3 region is CASSVGLASSYEQYF. The DNA for the CDR3 is TGTGCCAGCAGCGTAGGACTAGCGTCCTCCTACGAGCAGTACTTC. The chain joins TRBV9 to TRBJ2-7, with 8 positions matching TRBD2. Germline lookup yields CDR1 SGDLS and CDR2 YYNGEE. The V and J ends lost 0 bases and 0 bases, in that order; junction bases with no gene match: 2. This CDR3 region has 15 residues.

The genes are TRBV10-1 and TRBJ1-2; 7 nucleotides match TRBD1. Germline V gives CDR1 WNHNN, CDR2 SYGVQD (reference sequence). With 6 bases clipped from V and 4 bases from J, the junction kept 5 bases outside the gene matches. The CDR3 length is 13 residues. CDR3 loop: CASSEDRIYGYTF. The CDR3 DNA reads TGCGCCAGCAGCGAGGACAGGATCTATGGCTACACCTTC.

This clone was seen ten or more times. DNA of the CDR3: TGCGCCAGCAGCCACCCCGGGACAGGGCTCTACGAGCAGTACTTC. This sequence encodes CASSHPGTGLYEQYF. V gene TRBV4-1 combines with J gene TRBJ2-7, with 9 bases aligning to TRBD1. V gave up 3 bases and J gave up 3 bases; unmatched junction bases: 6. CDR1 is MGHRA, CDR2 YSYEKL, per germline. The CDR3 loop spans 15 amino acids.